One sample yielded the 4 T cell receptor beta chains listed below, sequenced in a study of T cells in Graves' hyperthyroidism and ophthalmopathy. Amplified regions were TCR beta CDR3 sequences from RNA transcripts. The TCR CDR3 first-round RT-PCR relied on the HTBI primer set. TCRdb fed the multiplex PCR reads into MiXCR, producing one record per CDR3 protein. The table shows fewer than 550,000 distinct CDR3 sequences, with around a quarter occurring only once. The sequencing sample was made of blood. The receptors derive from a woman aged 25 to 39 with Graves' ophthalmopathy.

This clonotype was recorded at least ten times. CDR3 coding DNA: TGTGCCAGCAGCGCGGACAGGGTTTCTGGCTACACCTTC. Translating it yields CASSADRVSGYTF. The V and J genes are TRBV7-2 and TRBJ1-2; 8 positions match TRBD1. Germline V gene lookup returns CDR1 SGHTA and CDR2 FQGNSA. Trimming cost V 5 bases and J 7 bases; bases outside gene matches: 6. The CDR3 is 13 amino acids.

Ten or more counts support this clonotype. V gene TRBV15 combines with J gene TRBJ1-1; the match to TRBD1 covers 9 bases. The CDR3 covers 16 residues. Germline V gives CDR1 LNHNV, CDR2 YYDKDF (reference sequence). The junction had 13 bases not matched to a gene; V was cut back by 6 bases and J by 5 bases. CDR3 DNA: TGTGCCACCAGTACCCACCGGGACAGGGAAGGTACTGAAGCTTTCTTT. Its translation is CATSTHRDREGTEAFF.

The chain couples TRBV6-5 to TRBJ2-7; D is possibly TRBD1 (7 bases). CDR1 MNHEY and CDR2 SVGAGI come from the germline V gene. Trimming removed 5 bases at V and 3 bases at J, with 14 bases between. The CDR3 consists of 14 residues. In DNA form, the CDR3 reads TGTGCCAGCAGTACTTTCAGGGGGGTCTACGAGCAGTACTTC. Translated: CASSTFRGVYEQYF.

This clonotype was seen repeatedly, ten times or more. The V call is TRBV12-3 or TRBV12-4, the J call TRBJ1-2, with a tentative D call TRBD1 (5 bases). V dropped 4 bases and J dropped 8 bases, with 11 bases sitting between them. CDR3 length equals 12 residues. DNA of the CDR3: TGTGCCAGCAGTTGGATAGGGGAGGGCTACACCTTC. Translating it yields CASSWIGEGYTF.